The source of this T cell receptor beta chain is a study of blood T cells in healthy people across ages. Each donor had approximately 10 milliliters of peripheral blood drawn. The sample holds a few counts of this clonotype. Its antigen is undetermined. The study, taken as a whole, reports: A roughly linear fall in TCR beta diversity per million T cells was seen with increasing age.

Alongside a J-beta primer mix, a sample-barcoded 5' primer served in a second PCR lasting 7 to 11 cycles. With 12 random nucleotides, a template-switch adaptor tagged each individual cDNA molecule. Via MiXCR, TCRdb re-called the 5' RACE reads, giving one row per CDR3 protein. The sample records about 1.4 million distinct CDR3 sequences, approximately 60% being singletons. The sequence came from a man aged 18 to 29 in good health. The sequenced sample consisted of blood.

DNA for the CDR3: TGCAGTGGGGCTCCAAACTCCTACGAGCAGTACTTC. Protein product: CSGAPNSYEQYF. V is TRBV20-1 and J is TRBJ2-7; D is unresolved. The CDR3 consists of 12 residues. The germline gives CDR1 DFQATT, CDR2 SNEGSKA (reference sequence). Trimming left V 7 bases short and J 0 bases short, with 10 bases between.